A single sample is the source of the 4 T cell receptor beta chains below, sequenced in a study of regulatory T cells in long-lasting Graves disease (dated by TCRdb to the early 2020s). The time point label, as the study defines it: newly diagnosed GD, antithyroid drugs for less than 3 months. For both TCR sequencing and RNA sequencing, RNA was extracted from PBMCs using TRIzol. To prepare the library, multiplex PCR was applied. Instrument used: Illumina HiSeq 4000. iRepertoire HTBI primers and Arm-PCR amplification of CDR3 regions were used to construct TCR beta libraries. TCRdb's own reprocessing of the public reads used fastp at Q25 and MiXCR and kept productive beta chains. Duplicate CDR3 protein sequences are folded into a single record with the most common DNA and genes. This sample has about 540,000 distinct CDR3 sequences in its table, and roughly 13% of those were observed once. The leading ten clones occupy roughly 10% of the sample.

The sample also formed part of further work on T cells in Graves' hyperthyroidism and ophthalmopathy.

The sequences come from peripheral blood mononuclear cells (PBMCs), collected at new diagnosis, from a patient treated with antithyroid drugs. These receptor sequences come from a man in his thirties or forties with Graves disease. Donor details come from another sample of the same person, matched by shared clones.

The chain employs TRBV30 and TRBJ1-1; no reliable D call. Germline V lookup: CDR1 GTSNPN, CDR2 SVGIG (reference sequence). The CDR3 has 15 residues. Between the trimmed V and J ends, which lost 4 bases and 3 bases, there was a span of 18 bases. CDR3 in DNA: TGTGCCTGGAAGACGCCCTGGACGGACCACACTGAAGCTTTCTTT. Protein: CAWKTPWTDHTEAFF.

This clonotype was recorded once. This may come from a read error, since a much larger clone is one base off. This chain joins TRBV10-1 and TRBJ2-2; possible D gene TRBD2, 5 bases. Germline CDR1 WNHNN, CDR2 SYGVQD (reference sequence). This CDR3 comprises 14 residues. V was shortened by 3 bases and J by 4 bases, with 9 bases between the two germline ends. The CDR3, as DNA: TGCGCCAGCAGTGAAGCGGAAAGCACCGGGGAGCTGTTTTTT. Its protein is CASSEAESTGELFF.

This clonotype came up many times. The chain uses TRBV2 and TRBJ1-4, with 7 bases that match TRBD1. Trimming at V came to 6 bases and at J to 5 bases, leaving 3 bases not matched to a gene. The CDR3 totals 13 residues. Germline V CDR1 and CDR2: SNHLY, FYNNEI. CDR3 in amino acids: CASRRDRNEKLFF. In DNA form, the CDR3 reads TGTGCCAGCAGGCGGGACAGAAATGAAAAACTGTTTTTT.

Ten or more counts support this clonotype. J is TRBJ2-7 and V is TRBV15; 11 bases are shared with TRBD2. V lost 1 base, J lost 3 bases, and 2 bases stayed unmatched. Germline values: CDR1 LNHNV, CDR2 YYDKDF (reference sequence). The CDR3 runs to 15 residues. The CDR3 DNA follows: TGTGCCACCAGCAGAGGGCTAGCGGGAGGCTACGAGCAGTACTTC. This gives the protein CATSRGLAGGYEQYF.